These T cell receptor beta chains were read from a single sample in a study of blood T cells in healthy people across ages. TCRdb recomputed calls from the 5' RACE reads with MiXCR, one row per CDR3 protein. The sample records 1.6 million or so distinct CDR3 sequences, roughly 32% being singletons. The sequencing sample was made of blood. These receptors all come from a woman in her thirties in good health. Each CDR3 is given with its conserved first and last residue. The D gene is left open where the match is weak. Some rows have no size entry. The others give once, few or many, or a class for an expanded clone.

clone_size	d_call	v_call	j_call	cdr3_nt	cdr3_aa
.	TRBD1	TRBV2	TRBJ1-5	TGTGCCAGCAGTGGCCCCCGGGACAGGGGCAATCAGCCCCAGCATTTT	CASSGPRDRGNQPQHF
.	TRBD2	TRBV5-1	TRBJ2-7	TGCGCCAGCAGCCCGGGAGGACACTACTACGAGCAGTACTTC	CASSPGGHYYEQYF
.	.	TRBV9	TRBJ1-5	TGTGCCAGCAGCGTAGCCCCTGATCAGCCCCAGCATTTT	CASSVAPDQPQHF
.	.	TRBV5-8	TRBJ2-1	TGTGCCAGCAGCCCGGGAGGGGGCAGAAAATTCAATGAGCAGTTCTTC	CASSPGGGRKFNEQFF
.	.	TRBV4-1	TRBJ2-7	TGCGCCAGCAGCCATAAACGGGGCCTTAACTTTTCGGACTACGAGCAGTACTTC	CASSHKRGLNFSDYEQYF
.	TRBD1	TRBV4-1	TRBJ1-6	TGCGCCAGCAGCCAACGGACAGGGGGAAGCTCCTATAATTCACCCCTCCACTTT	CASSQRTGGSSYNSPLHF
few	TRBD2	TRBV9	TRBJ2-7	TGTGCCAGCAGCGTAGGAGCGGGAAGCCACGAGCAGTACTTC	CASSVGAGSHEQYF
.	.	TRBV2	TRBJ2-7	TGTGCCAGCAGTGTCGGTTGGGTCTACGAGCAGTACTTC	CASSVGWVYEQYF
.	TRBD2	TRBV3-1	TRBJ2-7	TGTGCCAGCAGCCATCTCCATTCACGGGGGGGCCCCCACGAGCAGTACTTC	CASSHLHSRGGPHEQYF
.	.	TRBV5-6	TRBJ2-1	TGTGCCAGCAGCTTGGCTAGCGTGACCCACAATGAGCAGTTCTTC	CASSLASVTHNEQFF
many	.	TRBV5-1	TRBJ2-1	TGCGCCAGCAGCTCCAGCGCGGGTGAGCAGTTCTTC	CASSSSAGEQFF
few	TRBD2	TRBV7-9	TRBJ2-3	TGTGCCAGCAGCTTACTCCGTCCGGGAGGGCAATCGACAGATACGCAGTATTTT	CASSLLRPGGQSTDTQYF
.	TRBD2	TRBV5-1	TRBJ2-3	TGCGCCAGCGTAGCGGGAGACCCGGCAGATACGCAGTATTTT	CASVAGDPADTQYF
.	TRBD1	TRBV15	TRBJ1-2	TGTGCCACCAGCAGAGATCCGACAGGGGTTAACTATGGCTACACCTTC	CATSRDPTGVNYGYTF
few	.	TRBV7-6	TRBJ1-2	TGTGCCAGCAGCCGCGGGGGACAAAATATCGATAATCAAGGGTGCTACTATGGCTACACCTTC	CASSRGGQNIDNQGCYYGYTF
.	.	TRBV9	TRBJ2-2	TGTGCCAGCGGTCCATCCGGTAGGGGGGAGCTGTTTTTT	CASGPSGRGELFF